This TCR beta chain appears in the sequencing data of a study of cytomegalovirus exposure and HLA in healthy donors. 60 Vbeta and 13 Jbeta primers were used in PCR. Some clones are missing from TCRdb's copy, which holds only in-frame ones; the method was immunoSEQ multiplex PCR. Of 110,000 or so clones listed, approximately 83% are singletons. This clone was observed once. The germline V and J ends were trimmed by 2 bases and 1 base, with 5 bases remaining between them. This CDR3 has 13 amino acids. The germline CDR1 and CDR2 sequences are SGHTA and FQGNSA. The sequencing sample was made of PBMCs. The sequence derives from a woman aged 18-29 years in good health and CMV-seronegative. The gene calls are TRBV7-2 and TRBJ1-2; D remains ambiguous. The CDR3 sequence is CASSLSLNYGYTF. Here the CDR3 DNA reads TGTGCCAGCAGCTTATCCCTTAACTATGGCTACACCTTC.